This T cell receptor beta chain was profiled in a study of T-cell reconstitution after alpha-beta-depleted transplantation in children. Study results and caveats: In some patients, recipient T cells and intrathymic progenitors surviving conditioning explained high day-60 diversity. By one year post-transplant, T-cell counts and diversity largely arose from T cells that were newly produced. Several hundred expanded graft clones reportedly gave rise to the alpha-beta T cells present about two months after transplant.

About this clonotype: As yet, its antigen is unknown.

V lost 1 base and J 4 bases, leaving 11 bases between the germline ends. Germline V lookup: CDR1 KGHSH, CDR2 LQKENI. The CDR3 runs 16 residues. Unique molecular identifiers were incorporated during preparation of the TCRbeta library. MiXCR, run by TCRdb on the PCR reads, gives a single entry per CDR3 protein. Here the sample spans 40,000 to 55,000 distinct CDR3 sequences, 5.5% to 7.5% being singletons. The specimen comprised PBMCs, mostly from graft donor cells, sampled 60 days after TCRalphabeta/CD19-depleted stem cell transplant. This chain uses TRBV18 with TRBJ2-6; D is uncertain. The TCR was taken from a female patient between 2 and 15 years old who had a stem cell transplant for aplastic anemia, so the T cells may come from the graft donor. The CDR3 region is CASSPQAPYGANVLTF. CDR3 DNA: TGTGCCAGCTCACCACAGGCTCCGTACGGGGCCAACGTCCTGACTTTC.